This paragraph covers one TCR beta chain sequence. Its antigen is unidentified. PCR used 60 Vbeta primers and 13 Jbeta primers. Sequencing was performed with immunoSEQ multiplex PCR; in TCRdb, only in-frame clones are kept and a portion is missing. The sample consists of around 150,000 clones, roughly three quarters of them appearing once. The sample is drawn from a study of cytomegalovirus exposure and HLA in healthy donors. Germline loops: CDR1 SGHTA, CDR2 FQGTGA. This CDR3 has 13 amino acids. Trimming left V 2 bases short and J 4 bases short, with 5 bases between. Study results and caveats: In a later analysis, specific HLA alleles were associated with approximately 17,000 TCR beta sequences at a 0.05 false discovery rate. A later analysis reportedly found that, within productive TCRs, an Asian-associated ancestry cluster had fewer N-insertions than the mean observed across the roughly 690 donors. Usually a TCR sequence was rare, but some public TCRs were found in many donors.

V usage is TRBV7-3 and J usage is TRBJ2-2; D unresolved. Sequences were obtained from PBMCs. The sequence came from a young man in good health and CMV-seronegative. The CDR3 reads CASSLFGTGELFF. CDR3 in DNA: TGTGCCAGCAGCTTATTCGGCACCGGGGAGCTGTTTTTT.